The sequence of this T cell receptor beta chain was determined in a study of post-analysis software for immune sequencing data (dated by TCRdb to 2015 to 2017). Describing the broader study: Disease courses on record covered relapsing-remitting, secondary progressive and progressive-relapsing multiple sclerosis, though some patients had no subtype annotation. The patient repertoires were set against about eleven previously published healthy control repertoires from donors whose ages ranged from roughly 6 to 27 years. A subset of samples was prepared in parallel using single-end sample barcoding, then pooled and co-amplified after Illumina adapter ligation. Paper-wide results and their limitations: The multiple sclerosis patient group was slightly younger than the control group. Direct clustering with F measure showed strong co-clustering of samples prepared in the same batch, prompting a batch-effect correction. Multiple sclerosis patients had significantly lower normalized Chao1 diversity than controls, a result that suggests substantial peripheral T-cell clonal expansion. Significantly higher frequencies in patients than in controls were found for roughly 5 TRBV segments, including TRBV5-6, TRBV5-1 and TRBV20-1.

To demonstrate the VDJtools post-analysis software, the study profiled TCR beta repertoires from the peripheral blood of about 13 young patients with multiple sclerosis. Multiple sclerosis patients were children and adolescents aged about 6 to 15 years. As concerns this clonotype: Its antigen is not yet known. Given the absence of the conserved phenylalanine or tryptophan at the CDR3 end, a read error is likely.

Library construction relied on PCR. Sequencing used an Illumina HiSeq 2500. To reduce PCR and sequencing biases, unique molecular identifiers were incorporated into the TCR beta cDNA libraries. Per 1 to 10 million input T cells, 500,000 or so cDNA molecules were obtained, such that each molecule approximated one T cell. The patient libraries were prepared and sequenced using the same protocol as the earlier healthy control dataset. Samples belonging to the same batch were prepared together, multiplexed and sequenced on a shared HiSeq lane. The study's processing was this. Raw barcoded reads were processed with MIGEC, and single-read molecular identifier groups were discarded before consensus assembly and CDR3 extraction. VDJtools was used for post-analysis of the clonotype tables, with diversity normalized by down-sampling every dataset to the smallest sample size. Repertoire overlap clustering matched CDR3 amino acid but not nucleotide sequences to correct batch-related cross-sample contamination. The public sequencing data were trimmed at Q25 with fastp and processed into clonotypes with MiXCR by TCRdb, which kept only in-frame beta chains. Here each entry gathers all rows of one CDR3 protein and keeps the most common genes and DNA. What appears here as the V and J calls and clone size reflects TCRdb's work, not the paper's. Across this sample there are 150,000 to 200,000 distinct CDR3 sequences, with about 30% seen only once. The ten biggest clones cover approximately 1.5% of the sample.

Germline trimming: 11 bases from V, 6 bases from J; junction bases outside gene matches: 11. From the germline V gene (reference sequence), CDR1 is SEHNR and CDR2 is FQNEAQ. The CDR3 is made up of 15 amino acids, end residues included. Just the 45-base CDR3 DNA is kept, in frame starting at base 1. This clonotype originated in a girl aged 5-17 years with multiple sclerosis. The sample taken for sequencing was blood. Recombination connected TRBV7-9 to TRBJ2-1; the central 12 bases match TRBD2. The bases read TGTGCCGGTAGCTCCCCTAGCGGGAGGGCCAATGAGCAGTTCCTC. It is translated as CAGSSPSGRANEQFL.